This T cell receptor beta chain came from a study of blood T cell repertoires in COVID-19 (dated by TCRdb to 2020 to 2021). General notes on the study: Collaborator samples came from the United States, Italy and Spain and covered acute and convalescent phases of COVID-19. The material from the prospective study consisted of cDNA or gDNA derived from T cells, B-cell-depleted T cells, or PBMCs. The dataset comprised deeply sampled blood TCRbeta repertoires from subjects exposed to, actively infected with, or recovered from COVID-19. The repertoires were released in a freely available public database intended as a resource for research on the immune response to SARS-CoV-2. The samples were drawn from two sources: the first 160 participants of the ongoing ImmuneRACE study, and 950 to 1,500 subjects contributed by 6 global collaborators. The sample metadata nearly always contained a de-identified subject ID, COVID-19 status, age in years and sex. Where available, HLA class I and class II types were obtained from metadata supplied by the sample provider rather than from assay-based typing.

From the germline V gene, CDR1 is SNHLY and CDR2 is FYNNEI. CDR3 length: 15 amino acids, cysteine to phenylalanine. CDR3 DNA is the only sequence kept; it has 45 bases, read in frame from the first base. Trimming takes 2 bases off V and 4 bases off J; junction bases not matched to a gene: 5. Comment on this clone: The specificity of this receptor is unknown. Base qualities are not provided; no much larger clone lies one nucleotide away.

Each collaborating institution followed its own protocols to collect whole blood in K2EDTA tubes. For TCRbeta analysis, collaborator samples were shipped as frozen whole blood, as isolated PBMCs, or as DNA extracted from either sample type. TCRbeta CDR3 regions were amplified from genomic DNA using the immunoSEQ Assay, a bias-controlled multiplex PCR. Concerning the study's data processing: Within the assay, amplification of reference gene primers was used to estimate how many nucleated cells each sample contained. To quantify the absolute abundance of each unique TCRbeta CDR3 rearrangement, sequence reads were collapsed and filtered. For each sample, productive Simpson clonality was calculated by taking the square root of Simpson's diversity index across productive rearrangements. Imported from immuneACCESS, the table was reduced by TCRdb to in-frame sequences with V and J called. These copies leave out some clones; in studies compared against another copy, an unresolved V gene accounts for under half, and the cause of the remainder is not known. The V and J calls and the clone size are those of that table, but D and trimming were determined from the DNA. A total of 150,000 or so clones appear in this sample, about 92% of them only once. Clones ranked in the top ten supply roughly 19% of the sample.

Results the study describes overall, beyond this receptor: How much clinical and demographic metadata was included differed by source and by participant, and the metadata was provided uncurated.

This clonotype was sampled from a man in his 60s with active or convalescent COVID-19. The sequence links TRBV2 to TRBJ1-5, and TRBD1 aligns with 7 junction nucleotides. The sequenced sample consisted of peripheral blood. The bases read TGTGCCAGCAGTGAACAGGGGGTGGAAAATCAGCCCCAGCATTTT. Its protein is CASSEQGVENQPQHF.